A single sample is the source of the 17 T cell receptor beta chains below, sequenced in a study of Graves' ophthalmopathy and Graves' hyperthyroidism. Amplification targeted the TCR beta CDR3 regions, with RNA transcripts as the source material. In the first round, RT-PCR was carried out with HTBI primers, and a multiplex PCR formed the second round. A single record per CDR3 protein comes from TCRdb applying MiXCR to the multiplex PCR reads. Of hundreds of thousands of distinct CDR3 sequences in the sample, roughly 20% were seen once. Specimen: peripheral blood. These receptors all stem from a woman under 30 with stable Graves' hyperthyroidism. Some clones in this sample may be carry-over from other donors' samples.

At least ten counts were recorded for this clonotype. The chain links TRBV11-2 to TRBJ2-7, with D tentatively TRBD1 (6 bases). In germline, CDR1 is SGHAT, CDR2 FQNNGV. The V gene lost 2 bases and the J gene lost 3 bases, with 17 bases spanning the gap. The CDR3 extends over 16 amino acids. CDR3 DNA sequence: TGTGCCAGCAGCTTATTGATGCCAGGGGCCCTCTACGAGCAGTACTTC. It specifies CASSLLMPGALYEQYF. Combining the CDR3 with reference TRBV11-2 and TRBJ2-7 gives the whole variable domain EAGVAQSPRYKIIEKRQSVAFWCNPISGHATLYWYQQILGQGPKLLIQFQNNGVVDDSQLPKDRFSAERLKGVDSTLKIQPAKLEDSAVYLCASSLLMPGALYEQYFGPGTRLTVT.

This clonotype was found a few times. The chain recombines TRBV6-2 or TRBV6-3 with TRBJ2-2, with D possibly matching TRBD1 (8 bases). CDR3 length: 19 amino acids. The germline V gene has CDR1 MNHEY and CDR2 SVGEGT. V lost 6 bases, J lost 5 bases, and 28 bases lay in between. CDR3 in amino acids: CASSYPPASGQGRTGELFF. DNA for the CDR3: TGTGCCAGCAGCTACCCCCCCGCTAGCGGACAGGGACGAACCGGGGAGCTGTTTTTT.

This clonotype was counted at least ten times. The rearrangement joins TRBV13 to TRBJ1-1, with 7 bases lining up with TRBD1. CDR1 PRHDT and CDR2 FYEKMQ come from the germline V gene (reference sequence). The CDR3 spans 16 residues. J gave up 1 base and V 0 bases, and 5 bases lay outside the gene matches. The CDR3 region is CASSLGYRGQNTEAFF. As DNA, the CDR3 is TGTGCCAGCAGCTTAGGTTACAGGGGTCAGAACACTGAAGCTTTCTTT.

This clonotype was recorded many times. CDR3 protein: CASSQGGGNYGYTF. CDR3 DNA sequence: TGTGCCAGCAGCCAAGGGGGCGGAAACTATGGCTACACCTTC. The chain links TRBV28 to TRBJ1-2, with 7 bases that match TRBD1. J was trimmed by 2 bases and V by 6 bases; bases with no gene match: 6. This CDR3 is built from 14 residues. Germline CDR1 MDHEN, CDR2 SYDVKM.

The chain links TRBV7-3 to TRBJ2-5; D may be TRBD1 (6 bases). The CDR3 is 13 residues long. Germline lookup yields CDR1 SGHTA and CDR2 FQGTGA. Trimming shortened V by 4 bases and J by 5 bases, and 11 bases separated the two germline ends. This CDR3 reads CASSSLDSETQYF. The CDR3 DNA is TGTGCCAGCAGCTCCCTGGACAGTGAGACCCAGTACTTC.

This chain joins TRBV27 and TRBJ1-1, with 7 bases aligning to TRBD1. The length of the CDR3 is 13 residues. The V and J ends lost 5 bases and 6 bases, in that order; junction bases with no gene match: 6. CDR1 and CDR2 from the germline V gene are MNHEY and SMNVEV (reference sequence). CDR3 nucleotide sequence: TGTGCCAGCAGTCCGACAGGGTTCGCTGAAGCTTTCTTT. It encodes CASSPTGFAEAFF.

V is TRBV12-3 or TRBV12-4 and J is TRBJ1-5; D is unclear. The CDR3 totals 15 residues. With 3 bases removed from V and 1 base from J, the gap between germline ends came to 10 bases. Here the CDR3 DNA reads TGTGCCAGCAGTTTCTCGGATGGGAGCAATCAGCCCCAGCATTTT. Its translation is CASSFSDGSNQPQHF.

CDR3 protein: CASSLEDRGSQETQYF. CDR3 coding DNA: TGTGCCAGCAGTTTGGAGGACAGGGGATCGCAAGAGACCCAGTACTTC. The chain is built from TRBV12-3 or TRBV12-4 and TRBJ2-5, with 9 bases that match TRBD1. This CDR3 is built from 16 residues. V was clipped by 3 bases and J by 2 bases; unmatched bases: 7.

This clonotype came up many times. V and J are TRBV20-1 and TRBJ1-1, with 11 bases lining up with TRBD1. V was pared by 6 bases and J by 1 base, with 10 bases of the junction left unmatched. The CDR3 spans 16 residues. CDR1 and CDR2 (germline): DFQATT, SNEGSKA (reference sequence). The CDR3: CSATGTGGLRNTEAFF. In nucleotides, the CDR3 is TGCAGTGCAACCGGGACAGGGGGATTAAGGAACACTGAAGCTTTCTTT.

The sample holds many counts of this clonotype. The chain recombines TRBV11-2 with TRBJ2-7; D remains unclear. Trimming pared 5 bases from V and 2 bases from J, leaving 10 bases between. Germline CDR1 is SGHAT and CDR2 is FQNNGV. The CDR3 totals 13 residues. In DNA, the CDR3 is TGTGCCAGCAGCCCTCGAGCCCCCTACGAGCAGTACTTC. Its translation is CASSPRAPYEQYF.

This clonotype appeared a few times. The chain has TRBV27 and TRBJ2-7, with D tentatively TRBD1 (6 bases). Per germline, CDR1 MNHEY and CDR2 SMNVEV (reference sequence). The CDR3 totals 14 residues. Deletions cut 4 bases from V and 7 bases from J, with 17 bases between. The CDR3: CASSSGTLTWEQYF. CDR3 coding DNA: TGTGCCAGCAGTTCCGGGACACTAACATGGGAGCAGTACTTC.

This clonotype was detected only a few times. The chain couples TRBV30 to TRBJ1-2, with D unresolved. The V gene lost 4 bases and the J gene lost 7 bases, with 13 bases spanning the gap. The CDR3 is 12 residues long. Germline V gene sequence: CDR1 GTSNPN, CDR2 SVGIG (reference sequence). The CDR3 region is CAWKDSSFGYTF. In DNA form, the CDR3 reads TGTGCCTGGAAGGATAGTTCCTTTGGCTACACCTTC.

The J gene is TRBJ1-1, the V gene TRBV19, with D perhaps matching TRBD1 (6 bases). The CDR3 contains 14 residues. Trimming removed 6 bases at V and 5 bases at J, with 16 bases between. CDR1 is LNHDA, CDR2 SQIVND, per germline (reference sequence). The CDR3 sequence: CASRGAGGSTEAFF. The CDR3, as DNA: TGTGCCAGTAGGGGGGCCGGCGGATCTACTGAAGCTTTCTTT.

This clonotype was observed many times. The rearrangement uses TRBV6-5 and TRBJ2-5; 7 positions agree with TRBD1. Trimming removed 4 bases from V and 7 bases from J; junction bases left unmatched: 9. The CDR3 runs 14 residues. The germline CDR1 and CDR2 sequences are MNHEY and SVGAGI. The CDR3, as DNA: TGTGCCAGCAGTTCCGACAGGGTTGGGTCGACCCAGTACTTC. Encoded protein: CASSSDRVGSTQYF.

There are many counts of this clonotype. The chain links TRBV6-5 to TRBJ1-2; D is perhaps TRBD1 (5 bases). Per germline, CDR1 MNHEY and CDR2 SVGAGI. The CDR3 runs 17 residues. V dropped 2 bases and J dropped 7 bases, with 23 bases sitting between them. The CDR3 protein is CASSYGGYEGRTSGYTF. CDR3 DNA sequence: TGTGCCAGCAGTTACGGGGGGTATGAGGGGCGAACGAGTGGCTACACCTTC.

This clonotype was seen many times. CDR3 nucleotides: TGTGCCAGCAAAAGCGGACCTTCCTACGAGCAGTACTTC. Its protein product is CASKSGPSYEQYF. V is TRBV6-5 and J is TRBJ2-7; TRBD2 might be the D (5 bases). Germline V gene lookup returns CDR1 MNHEY and CDR2 SVGAGI. V was shortened by 7 bases and J by 1 base, with 11 bases between the two germline ends. This CDR3 has 13 residues.

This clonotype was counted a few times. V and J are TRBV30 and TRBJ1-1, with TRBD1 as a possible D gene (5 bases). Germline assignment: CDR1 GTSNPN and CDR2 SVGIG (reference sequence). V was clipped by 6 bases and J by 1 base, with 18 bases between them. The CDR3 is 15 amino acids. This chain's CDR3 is CACQRRGGWNTEAFF. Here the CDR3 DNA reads TGTGCCTGTCAGAGGAGGGGAGGTTGGAACACTGAAGCTTTCTTT.